This TCR beta chain derives from a study of Graves' ophthalmopathy and Graves' hyperthyroidism. Researchers took RNA transcripts and amplified TCR beta CDR3 regions from them. Following a first-round RT-PCR that used HTBI primers, a second-round multiplex PCR was carried out. TCRdb independently ran MiXCR on the multiplex PCR reads; one entry per CDR3 protein. The sample consists of approximately 700,000 distinct CDR3 sequences, 35% to 50% of them appearing once. Germline V gives CDR1 SNHLY, CDR2 FYNNEI. The length of the CDR3 is 13 residues. Of note for this clonotype: The antigen is unknown. A junction boundary mismatches the germline segment, possibly from a read error.

Whole-study findings and limits: Ophthalmopathy progression was predicted by the model at approximately 71% sensitivity and approximately 72% specificity. A model of 13 signatures distinguished ophthalmopathy from stable hyperthyroidism at around 91% sensitivity and about 80% specificity.

V is TRBV2 and J is TRBJ1-1; D is uncertain. The sequence came from an adult man with Graves' ophthalmopathy. Sequenced: peripheral blood. CDR3 nucleotide sequence: TGTGTCAGCAGAGAAGCGCGACGGGCTGAAGCTTTCTTT. Translation gives CVSREARRAEAFF.